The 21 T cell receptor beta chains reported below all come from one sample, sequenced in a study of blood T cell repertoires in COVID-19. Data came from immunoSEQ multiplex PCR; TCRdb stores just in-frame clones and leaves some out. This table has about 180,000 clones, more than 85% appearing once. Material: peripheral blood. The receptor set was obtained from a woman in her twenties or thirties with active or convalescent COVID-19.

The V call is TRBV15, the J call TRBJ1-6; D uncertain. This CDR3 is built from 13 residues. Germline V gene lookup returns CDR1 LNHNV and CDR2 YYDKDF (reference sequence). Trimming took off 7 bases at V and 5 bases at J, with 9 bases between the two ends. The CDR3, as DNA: TGTGCCACCATGATGACTAATAATTCACCCCTCCACTTT. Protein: CATMMTNNSPLHF.

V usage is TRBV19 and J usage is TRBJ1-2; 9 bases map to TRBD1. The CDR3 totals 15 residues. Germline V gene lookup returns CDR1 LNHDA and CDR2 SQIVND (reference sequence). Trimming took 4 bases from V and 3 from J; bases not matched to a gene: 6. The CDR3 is CASSTPDRGYYGYTF. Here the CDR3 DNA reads TGTGCCAGTAGTACCCCCGACAGGGGGTACTATGGCTACACCTTC. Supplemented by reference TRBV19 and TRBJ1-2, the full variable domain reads DGGITQSPKYLFRKEGQNVTLSCEQNLNHDAMYWYRQDPGQGLRLIYYSQIVNDFQKGDIAEGYSVSREKKESFPLTVTSAQKNPTAFYLCASSTPDRGYYGYTFGSGTRLTVV.

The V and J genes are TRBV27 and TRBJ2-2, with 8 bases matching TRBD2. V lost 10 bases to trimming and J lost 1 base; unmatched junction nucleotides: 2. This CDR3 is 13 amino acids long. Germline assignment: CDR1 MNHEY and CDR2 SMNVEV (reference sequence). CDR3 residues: CATTSGNTGELFF. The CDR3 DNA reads TGTGCCACCACTAGCGGGAACACCGGGGAGCTGTTTTTT.

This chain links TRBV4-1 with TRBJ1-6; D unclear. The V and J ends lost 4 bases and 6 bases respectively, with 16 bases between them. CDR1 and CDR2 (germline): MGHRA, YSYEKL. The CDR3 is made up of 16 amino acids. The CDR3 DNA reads TGCGCCAGCAGCCGTTTGTCGGCAGGCCTTAATTCACCCCTCCACTTT. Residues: CASSRLSAGLNSPLHF.

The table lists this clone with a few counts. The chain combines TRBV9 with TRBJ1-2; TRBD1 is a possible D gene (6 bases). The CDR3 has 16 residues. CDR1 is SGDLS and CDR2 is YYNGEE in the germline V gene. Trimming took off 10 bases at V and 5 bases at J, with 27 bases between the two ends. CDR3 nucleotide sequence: TGTGCCTCCCCAGGGGACAAGGCTAGGCGCCGTTATGGCTACACCTTC. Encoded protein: CASPGDKARRRYGYTF.

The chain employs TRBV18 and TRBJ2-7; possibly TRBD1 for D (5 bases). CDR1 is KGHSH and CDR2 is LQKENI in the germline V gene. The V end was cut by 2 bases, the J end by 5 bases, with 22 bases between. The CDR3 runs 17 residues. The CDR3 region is CASSPGFRGRVVNEQYF. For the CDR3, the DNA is TGTGCCAGCTCACCAGGGTTCCGAGGCAGGGTCGTTAACGAGCAGTACTTC.

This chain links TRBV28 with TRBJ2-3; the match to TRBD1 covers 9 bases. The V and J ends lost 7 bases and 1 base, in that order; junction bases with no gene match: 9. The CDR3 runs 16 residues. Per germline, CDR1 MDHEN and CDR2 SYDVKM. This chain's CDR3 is CASTLGTGWGTDTQYF. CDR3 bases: TGTGCCAGCACCTTAGGGACAGGGTGGGGCACAGATACGCAGTATTTT.

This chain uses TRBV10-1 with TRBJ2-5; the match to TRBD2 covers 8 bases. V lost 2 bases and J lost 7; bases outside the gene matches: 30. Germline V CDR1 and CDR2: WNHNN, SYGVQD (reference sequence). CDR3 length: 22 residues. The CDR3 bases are TGCGCCAGCAGTGAGCGACTCACCGGGACTAGACGACGTGAGTCCGCTTGTTTGACCCAGTACTTC. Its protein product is CASSERLTGTRRRESACLTQYF.

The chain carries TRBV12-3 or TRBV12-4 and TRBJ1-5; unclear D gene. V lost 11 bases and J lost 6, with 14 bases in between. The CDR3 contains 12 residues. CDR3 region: CASRGRGQPQHF. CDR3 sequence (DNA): TGTGCCTCCCGCGGGCGGGGTCAGCCCCAGCATTTT.

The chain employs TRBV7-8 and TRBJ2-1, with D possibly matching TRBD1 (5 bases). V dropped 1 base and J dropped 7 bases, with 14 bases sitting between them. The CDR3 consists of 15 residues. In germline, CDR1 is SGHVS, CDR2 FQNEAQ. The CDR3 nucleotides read TGTGCCAGCAGCTTAGAAAGGCACAGGAGTAATGAGCAGTTCTTC. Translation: CASSLERHRSNEQFF.

CDR3 in amino acids: CASRGRGRGVQETQYF. CDR3 nucleotide sequence: TGTGCCAGCAGGGGGAGGGGCAGAGGAGTACAAGAGACCCAGTACTTC. The chain joins TRBV2 to TRBJ2-5; 7 nucleotides agree with TRBD2. Trimming took 6 bases from V and 2 from J; bases not matched to a gene: 12. The CDR3 loop spans 16 amino acids. Germline assignment: CDR1 SNHLY and CDR2 FYNNEI.

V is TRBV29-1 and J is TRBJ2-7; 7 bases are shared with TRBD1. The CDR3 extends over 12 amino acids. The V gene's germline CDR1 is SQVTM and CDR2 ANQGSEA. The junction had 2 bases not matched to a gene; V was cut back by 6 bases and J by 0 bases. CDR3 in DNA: TGCAGCGTGAGGGACAGCTCCTACGAGCAGTACTTC. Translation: CSVRDSSYEQYF.

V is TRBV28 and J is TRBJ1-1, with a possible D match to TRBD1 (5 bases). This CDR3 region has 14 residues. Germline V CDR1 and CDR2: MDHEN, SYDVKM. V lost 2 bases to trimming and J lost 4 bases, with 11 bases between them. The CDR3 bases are TGTGCCAGCAGTTTAGTGGGGCGTAGCACTGAAGCTTTCTTT. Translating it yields CASSLVGRSTEAFF.

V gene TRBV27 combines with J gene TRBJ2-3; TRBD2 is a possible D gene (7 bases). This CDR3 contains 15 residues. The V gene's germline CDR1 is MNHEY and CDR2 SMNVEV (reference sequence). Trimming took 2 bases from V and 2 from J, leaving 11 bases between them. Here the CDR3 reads CASSLRGGNTDTQYF. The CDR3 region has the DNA TGTGCCAGCAGTTTAAGGGGGGGCAACACAGATACGCAGTATTTT.

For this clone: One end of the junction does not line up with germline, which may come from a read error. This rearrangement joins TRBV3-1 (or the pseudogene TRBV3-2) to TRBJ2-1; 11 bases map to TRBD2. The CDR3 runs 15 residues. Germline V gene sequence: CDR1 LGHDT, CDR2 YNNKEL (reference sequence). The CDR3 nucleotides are TGTGCCAGCAGCTTGACTAGCGGGGCGTACAATGAGCGGTTCTTC. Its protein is CASSLTSGAYNERFF.

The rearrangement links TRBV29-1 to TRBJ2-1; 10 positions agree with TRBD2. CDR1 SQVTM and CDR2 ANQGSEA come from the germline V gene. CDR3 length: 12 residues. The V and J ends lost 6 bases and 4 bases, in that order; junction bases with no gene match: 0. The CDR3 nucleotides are TGCAGCGTGGGACTAGCGTACAATGAGCAGTTCTTC. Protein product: CSVGLAYNEQFF.

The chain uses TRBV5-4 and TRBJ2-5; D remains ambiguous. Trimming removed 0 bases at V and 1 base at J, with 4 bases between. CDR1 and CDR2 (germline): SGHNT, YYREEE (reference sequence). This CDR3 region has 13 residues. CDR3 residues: CASSLGPQETQYF. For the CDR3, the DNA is TGTGCCAGCAGCTTGGGGCCCCAAGAGACCCAGTACTTC.

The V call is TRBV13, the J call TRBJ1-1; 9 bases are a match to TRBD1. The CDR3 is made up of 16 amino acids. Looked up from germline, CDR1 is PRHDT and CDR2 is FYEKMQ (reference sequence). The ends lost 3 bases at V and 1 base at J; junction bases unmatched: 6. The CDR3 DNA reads TGTGCCAGCAGCTTTGACAGGGGGGAAAGGAACACTGAAGCTTTCTTT. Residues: CASSFDRGERNTEAFF.

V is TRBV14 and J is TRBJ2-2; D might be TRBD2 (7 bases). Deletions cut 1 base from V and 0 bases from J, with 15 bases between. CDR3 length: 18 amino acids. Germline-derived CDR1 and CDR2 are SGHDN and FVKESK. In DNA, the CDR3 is TGTGCCAGCAGCCAAGGGGCGGGGGCCGGGACGAACACCGGGGAGCTGTTTTTT. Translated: CASSQGAGAGTNTGELFF.

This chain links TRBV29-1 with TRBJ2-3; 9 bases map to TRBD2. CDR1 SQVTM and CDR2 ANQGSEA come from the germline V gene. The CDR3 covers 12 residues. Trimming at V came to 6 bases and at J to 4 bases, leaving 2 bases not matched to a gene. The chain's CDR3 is CSVWTSADTQYF. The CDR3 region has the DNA TGCAGCGTCTGGACTAGCGCAGATACGCAGTATTTT.

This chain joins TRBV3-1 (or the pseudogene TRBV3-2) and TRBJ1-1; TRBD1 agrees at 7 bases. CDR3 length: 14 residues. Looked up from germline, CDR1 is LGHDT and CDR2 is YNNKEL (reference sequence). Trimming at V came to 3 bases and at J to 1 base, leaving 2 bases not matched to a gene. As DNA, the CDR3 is TGTGCCAGCAGCCACAGACAGGGGAACACTGAAGCTTTCTTT. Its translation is CASSHRQGNTEAFF.